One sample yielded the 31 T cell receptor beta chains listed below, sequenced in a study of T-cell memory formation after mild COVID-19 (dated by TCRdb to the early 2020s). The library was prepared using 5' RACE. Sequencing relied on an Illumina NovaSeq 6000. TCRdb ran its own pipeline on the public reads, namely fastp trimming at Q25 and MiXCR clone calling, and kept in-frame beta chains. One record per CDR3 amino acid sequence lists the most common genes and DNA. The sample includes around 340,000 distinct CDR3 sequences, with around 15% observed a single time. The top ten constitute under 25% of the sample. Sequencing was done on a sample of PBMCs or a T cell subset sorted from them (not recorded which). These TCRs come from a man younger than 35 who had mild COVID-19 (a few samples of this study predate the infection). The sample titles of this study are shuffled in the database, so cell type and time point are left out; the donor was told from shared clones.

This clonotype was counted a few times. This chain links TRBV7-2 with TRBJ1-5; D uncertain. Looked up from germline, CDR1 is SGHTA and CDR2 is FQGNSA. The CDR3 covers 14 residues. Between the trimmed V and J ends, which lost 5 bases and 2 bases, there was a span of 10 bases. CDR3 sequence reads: CASSQRVGNQPQHF. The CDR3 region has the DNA TGTGCCAGCAGCCAACGGGTTGGCAATCAGCCCCAGCATTTT.

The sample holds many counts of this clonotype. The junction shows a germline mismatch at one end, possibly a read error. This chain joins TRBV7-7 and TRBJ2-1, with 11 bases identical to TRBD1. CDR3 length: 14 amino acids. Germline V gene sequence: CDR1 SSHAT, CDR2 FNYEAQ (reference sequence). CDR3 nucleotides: TGTGCTAGCAGCTTAGGGACAGGGGGCAATGAGCAGTTCTTC. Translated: CASSLGTGGNEQFF. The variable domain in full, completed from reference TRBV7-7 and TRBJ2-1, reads GAGVSQSPRYKVTKRGQDVTLRCDPISSHATLYWYQQALGQGPEFLTYFNYEAQPDKSGLPSDRFSAERPEGSISTLTIQRTEQRDSAMYRCASSLGTGGNEQFFGPGTRLTVL.

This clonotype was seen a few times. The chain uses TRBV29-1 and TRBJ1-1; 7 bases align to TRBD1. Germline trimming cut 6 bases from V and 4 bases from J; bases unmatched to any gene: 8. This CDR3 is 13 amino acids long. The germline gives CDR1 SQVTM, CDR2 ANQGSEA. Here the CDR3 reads CSVERQGGTEAFF. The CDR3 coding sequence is TGCAGCGTAGAAAGACAGGGTGGCACTGAAGCTTTCTTT.

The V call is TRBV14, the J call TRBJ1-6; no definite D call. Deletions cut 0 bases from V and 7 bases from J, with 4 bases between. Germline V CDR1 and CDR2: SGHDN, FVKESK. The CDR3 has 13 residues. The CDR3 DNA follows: TGTGCCAGCAGCCAAGATCTGAATTCACCCCTCCACTTT. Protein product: CASSQDLNSPLHF. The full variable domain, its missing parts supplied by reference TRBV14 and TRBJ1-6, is EAGVTQFPSHSVIEKGQTVTLRCDPISGHDNLYWYRRVMGKEIKFLLHFVKESKQDESGMPNNRFLAERTGGTYSTLKVQPAELEDSGVYFCASSQDLNSPLHFGNGTRLTVT.

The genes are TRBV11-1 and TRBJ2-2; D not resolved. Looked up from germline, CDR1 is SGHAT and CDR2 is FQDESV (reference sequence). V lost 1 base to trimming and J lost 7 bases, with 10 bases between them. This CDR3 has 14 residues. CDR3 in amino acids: CASSLGATGGELFF. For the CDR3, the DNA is TGTGCCAGCAGCTTAGGCGCCACCGGCGGGGAGCTGTTTTTT.

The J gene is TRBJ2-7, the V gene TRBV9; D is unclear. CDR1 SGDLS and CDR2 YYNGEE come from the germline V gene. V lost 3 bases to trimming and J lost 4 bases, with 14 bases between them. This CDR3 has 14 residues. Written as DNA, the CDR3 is TGTGCCAGCAGCGCGACTCAATTGGGATACGAGCAGTACTTC. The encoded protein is CASSATQLGYEQYF.

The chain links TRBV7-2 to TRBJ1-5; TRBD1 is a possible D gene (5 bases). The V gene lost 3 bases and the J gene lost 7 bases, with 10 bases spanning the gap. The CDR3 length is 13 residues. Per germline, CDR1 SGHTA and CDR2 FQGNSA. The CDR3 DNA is TGTGCCAGCAGCTTTTTTGACAGACAGCCCCAGCATTTT. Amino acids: CASSFFDRQPQHF. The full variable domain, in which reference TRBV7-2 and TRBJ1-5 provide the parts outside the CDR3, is GAGVSQSPSNKVTEKGKDVELRCDPISGHTALYWYRQSLGQGLEFLIYFQGNSAPDKSGLPSDRFSAERTGGSVSTLTIQRTQQEDSAVYLCASSFFDRQPQHFGDGTRLSIL.

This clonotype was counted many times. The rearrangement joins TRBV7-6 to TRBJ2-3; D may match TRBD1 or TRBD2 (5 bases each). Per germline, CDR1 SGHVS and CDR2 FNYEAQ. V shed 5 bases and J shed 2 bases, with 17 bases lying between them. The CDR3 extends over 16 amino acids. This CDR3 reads CASSRYLGTYTDTQYF. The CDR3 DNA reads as TGTGCCAGCAGCCGGTACTTGGGGACCTACACAGATACGCAGTATTTT.

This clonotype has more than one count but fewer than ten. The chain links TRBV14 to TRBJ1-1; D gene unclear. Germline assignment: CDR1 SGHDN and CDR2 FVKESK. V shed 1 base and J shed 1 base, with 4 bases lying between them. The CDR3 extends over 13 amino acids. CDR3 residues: CASSQVTNTEAFF. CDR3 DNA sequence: TGTGCCAGCAGCCAAGTAACGAACACTGAAGCTTTCTTT.

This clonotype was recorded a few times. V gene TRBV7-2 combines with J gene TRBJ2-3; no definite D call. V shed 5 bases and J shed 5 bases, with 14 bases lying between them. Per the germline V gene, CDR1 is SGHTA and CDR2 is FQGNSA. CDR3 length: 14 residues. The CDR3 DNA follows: TGTGCCAGCAGCCGTAGGGATTTCGGAGATACGCAGTATTTT. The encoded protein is CASSRRDFGDTQYF.

CDR3 protein: CASSTYGVGQYV. The CDR3 DNA reads as TGTGCCAGCAGTACCTATGGGGTAGGGCAGTACGTC. The V and J genes are TRBV28 and TRBJ2-7, with D uncertain. The CDR3 loop spans 12 amino acids. Germline CDR1 reads MDHEN; CDR2 reads SYDVKM. V lost 5 bases to trimming and J lost 9 bases, with 14 bases between them.

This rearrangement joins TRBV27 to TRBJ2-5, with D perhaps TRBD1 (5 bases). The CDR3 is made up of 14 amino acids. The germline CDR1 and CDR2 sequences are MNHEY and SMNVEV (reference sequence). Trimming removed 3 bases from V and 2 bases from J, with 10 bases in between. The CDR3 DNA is TGTGCCAGCAGTTTGTTTGGGGCGCAAGAGACCCAGTACTTC. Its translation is CASSLFGAQETQYF.

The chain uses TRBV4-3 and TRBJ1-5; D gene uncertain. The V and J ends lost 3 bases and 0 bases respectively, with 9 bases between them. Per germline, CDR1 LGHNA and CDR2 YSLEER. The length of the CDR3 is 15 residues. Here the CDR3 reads CASSHRLTSNQPQHF. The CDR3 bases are TGCGCCAGCAGCCACCGACTTACTAGCAATCAGCCCCAGCATTTT.

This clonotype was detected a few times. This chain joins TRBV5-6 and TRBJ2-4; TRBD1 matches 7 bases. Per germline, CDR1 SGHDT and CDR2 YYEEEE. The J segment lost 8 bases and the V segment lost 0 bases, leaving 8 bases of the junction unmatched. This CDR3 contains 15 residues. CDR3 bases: TGTGCCAGCAGCTTGGAGGGGGCGCGGGTTGACATTCAGTACTTC. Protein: CASSLEGARVDIQYF.

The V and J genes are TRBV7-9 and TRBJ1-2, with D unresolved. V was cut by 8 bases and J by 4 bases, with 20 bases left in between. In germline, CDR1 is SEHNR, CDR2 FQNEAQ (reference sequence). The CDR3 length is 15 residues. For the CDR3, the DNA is TGTGCCAGCTTACCCCCTATGGGCAGCACCTATGGCTACACCTTC. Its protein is CASLPPMGSTYGYTF. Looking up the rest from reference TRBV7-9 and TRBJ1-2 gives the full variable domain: DTGVSQNPRHKITKRGQNVTFRCDPISEHNRLYWYRQTLGQGPEFLTYFQNEAQLEKSRLLSDRFSAERPKGSFSTLEIQRTEQGDSAMYLCASLPPMGSTYGYTFGSGTRLTVV.

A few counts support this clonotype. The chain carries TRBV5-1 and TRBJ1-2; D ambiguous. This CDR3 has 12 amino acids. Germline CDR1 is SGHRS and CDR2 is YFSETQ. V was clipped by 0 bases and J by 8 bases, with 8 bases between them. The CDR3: CASSLVGEGYTF. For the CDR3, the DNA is TGCGCCAGCAGCTTGGTTGGGGAAGGCTACACCTTC.

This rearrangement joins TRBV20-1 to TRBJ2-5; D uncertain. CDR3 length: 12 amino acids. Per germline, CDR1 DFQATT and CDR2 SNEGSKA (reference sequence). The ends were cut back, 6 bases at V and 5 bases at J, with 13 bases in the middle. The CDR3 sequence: CSAKTVDETQYF. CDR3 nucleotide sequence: TGCAGTGCCAAGACTGTAGATGAGACCCAGTACTTC.

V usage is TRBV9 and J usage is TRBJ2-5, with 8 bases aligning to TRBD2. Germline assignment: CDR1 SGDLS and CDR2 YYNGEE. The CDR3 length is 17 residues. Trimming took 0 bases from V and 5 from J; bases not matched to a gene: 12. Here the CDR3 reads CASSVVSGGAGSETQYF. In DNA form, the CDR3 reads TGTGCCAGCAGCGTAGTATCCGGGGGGGCCGGTTCGGAGACCCAGTACTTC.

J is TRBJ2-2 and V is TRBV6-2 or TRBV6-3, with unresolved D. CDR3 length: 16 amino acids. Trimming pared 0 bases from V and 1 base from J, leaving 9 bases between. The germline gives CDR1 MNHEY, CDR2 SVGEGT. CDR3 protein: CASSYSPPWNTGELFF. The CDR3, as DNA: TGTGCCAGCAGTTACTCCCCCCCGTGGAACACCGGGGAGCTGTTTTTT.

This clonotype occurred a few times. CDR3 loop: CSASRPGYTDTQYF. The CDR3 DNA is TGCAGTGCTAGTCGGCCAGGGTATACAGATACGCAGTATTTT. The chain recombines TRBV20-1 with TRBJ2-3; maybe TRBD1 (5 bases). Germline V gives CDR1 DFQATT, CDR2 SNEGSKA (reference sequence). V was cut by 3 bases and J by 3 bases, with 13 bases left in between. The CDR3 totals 14 residues.

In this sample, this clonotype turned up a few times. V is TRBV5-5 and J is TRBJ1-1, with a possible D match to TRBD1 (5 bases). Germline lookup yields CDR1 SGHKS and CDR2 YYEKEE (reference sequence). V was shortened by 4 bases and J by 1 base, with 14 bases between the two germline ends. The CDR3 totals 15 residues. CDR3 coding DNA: TGTGCCAGCAGCCCGGTGGGGGTAGGGAACACTGAAGCTTTCTTT. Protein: CASSPVGVGNTEAFF.

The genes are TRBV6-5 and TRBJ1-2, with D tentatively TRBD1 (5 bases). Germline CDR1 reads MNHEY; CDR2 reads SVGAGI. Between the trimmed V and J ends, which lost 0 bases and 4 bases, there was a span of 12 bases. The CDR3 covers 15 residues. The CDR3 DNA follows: TGTGCCAGCAGTTACTCGATCGGGGGTAGCTATGGCTACACCTTC. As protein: CASSYSIGGSYGYTF.

CDR3 sequence: CSVGPGHPSDEQFF. CDR3 DNA: TGCAGCGTCGGTCCGGGGCACCCTAGTGATGAGCAGTTCTTC. The J gene is TRBJ2-1, the V gene TRBV29-1; tentatively, D is TRBD1 or TRBD2 (5 bases each). The germline CDR1 and CDR2 sequences are SQVTM and ANQGSEA. V was pared by 6 bases and J by 8 bases, with 20 bases between. The CDR3 spans 14 residues.

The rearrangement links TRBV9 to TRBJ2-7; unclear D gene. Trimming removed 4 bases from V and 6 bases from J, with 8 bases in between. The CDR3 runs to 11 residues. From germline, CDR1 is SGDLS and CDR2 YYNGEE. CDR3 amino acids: CASSPPLEQYV. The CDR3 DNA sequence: TGTGCCAGCAGCCCCCCCCTCGAGCAGTACGTC.

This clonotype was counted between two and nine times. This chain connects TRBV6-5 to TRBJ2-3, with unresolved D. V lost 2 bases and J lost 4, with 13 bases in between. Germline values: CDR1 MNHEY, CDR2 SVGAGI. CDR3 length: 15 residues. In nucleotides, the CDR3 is TGTGCCAGCAGTTACGGAGCGAATGGGGCAGATACGCAGTATTTT. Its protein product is CASSYGANGADTQYF.

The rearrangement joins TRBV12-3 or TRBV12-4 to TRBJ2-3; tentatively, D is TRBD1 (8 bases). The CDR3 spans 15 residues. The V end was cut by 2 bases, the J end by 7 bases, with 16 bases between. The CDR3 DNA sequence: TGTGCCAGCAGTTTAACAGCGGGGACAGGATATACGCAGTATTTT. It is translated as CASSLTAGTGYTQYF.

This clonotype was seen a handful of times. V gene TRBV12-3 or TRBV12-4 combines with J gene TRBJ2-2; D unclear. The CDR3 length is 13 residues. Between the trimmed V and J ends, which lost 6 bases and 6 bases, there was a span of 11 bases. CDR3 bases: TGTGCCAGCAGCTTGCAAAGGTCCGGGGAGCTGTTTTTT. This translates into CASSLQRSGELFF.

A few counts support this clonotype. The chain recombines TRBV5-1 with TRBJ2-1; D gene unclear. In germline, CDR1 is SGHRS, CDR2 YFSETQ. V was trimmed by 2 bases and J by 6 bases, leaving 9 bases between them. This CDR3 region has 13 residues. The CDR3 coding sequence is TGCGCCAGCAGCTTCAGTGACATCAATGAGCAGTTCTTC. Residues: CASSFSDINEQFF. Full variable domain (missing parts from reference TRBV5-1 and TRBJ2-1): KAGVTQTPRYLIKTRGQQVTLSCSPISGHRSVSWYQQTPGQGLQFLFEYFSETQRNKGNFPGRFSGRQFSNSRSEMNVSTLELGDSALYLCASSFSDINEQFFGPGTRLTVL.

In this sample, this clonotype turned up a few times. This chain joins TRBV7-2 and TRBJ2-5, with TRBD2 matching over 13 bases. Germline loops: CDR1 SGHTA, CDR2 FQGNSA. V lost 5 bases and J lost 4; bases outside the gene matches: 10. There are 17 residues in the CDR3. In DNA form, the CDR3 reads TGTGCCAGCAGCATACTAGCGGGGGGGTATCTTGGAGAGACCCAGTACTTC. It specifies CASSILAGGYLGETQYF.

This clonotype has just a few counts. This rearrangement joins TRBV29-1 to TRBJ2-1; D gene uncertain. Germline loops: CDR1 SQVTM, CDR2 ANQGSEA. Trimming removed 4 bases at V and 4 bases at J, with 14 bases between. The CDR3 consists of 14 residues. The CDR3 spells CSVGFWSRYNEQFF. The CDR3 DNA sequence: TGCAGCGTTGGGTTCTGGAGCAGGTACAATGAGCAGTTCTTC.

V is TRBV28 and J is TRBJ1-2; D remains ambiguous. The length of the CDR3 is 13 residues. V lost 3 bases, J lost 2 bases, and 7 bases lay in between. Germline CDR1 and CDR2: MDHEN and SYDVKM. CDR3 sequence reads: CASSFIGNYGYTF. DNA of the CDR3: TGTGCCAGCAGTTTCATCGGAAACTATGGCTACACCTTC.